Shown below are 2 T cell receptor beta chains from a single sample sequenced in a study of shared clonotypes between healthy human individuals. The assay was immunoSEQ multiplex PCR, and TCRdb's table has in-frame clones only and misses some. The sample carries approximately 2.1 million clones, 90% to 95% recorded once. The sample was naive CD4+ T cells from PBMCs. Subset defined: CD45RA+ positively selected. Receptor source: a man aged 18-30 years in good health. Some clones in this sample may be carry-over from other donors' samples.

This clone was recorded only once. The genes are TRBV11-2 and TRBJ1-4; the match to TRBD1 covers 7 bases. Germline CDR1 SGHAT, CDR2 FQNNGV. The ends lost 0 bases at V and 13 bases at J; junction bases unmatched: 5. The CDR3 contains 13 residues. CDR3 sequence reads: CASSLDRTGRLFF. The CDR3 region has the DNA TGTGCCAGCAGCTTAGACAGGACAGGACGACTGTTTTTT.

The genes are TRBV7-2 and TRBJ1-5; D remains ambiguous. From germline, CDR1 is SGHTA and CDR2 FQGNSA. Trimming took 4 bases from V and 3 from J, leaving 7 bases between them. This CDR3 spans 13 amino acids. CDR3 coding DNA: TGTGCCAGCAGCTCTTCGGTCAATCAGCCCCAGCATTTT. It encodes CASSSSVNQPQHF.